These T cell receptor beta chains were read from a single sample in a study of blood T cell repertoires in COVID-19. Assay used: immunoSEQ multiplex PCR; TCRdb lists only in-frame clones, some missing. The sample includes over 10,000 clones, roughly 88% of them seen just once. The source material was peripheral blood. Receptor source: a human donor in a cohort sampled during active COVID-19. CDR3s include the opening cysteine and the closing phenylalanine or tryptophan. D genes are given only for firm matches. Clone size appears in some rows only: once, few, many, or a class for an expanded clone.

>TRBV4-1|-|TRBD1|16|TRBJ1-3
TGCGCCAGCAGCCAACTCGACAGGGTCTCTGGAAACACCATATATTTT
CASSQLDRVSGNTIYF
>TRBV7-9|-|TRBD1|16|TRBJ2-5
TGTGCCAGCAGCCCCGTGGGGACAGGAGGTGGCGAGACCCAGTACTTC
CASSPVGTGGGETQYF
>TRBV3-1/TRBV3-2|-|-|17|TRBJ2-1
TGTGCCAGCAGCCAATCCTACTGGACTGTCTCCTACAATGAGCAGTTCTTC
CASSQSYWTVSYNEQFF
>TRBV5-4|-|-|11|TRBJ2-7
TGTGCCAGCAGCCGATTTGAGGAGCAGTACTTC
CASSRFEEQYF
>TRBV7-5|-|-|16|TRBJ2-2
-
CAFALGTGRRTGELFF
>TRBV6-2/TRBV6-3|-|-|14|TRBJ2-3
TGTGCCAGCAGTAAAACTAGTGGCACAGATACGCAGTATTTT
CASSKTSGTDTQYF
>TRBV27|-|TRBD1|14|TRBJ1-4
TGTGCCAGCAGTTTGTCCGGGACAGGGGGAAAACTGTTTTTT
CASSLSGTGGKLFF
>TRBV10-2|-|TRBD2|17|TRBJ2-3
TGCGCCAGCAGCGCCGGGGTAGCGGGAGGGAAAGGGGATACGCAGTATTTT
CASSAGVAGGKGDTQYF
>TRBV24-1|once|-|14|TRBJ2-1
TGTGCCACCAGTGAAACAGGTTACAACAATGAGCAGTTCTTC
CATSETGYNNEQFF
>TRBV28|-|-|13|TRBJ2-3
TGTGCCATACTAGCTTCCAGCACAGATACGCAGTATTTT
CAILASSTDTQYF
>TRBV10-2|-|-|15|TRBJ1-2
TGCGCCAGCAGTGAGTCGGGGGGGCCCGTAAATGGCTACACCTTC
CASSESGGPVNGYTF
>TRBV2|-|TRBD2|16|TRBJ2-7
TGTGCCAGCAGTGCCCCCTTAGCGGGACGGATCTACGAGCAGTACTTC
CASSAPLAGRIYEQYF
>TRBV7-2|-|TRBD2|16|TRBJ2-5
TGTGCCAGCAGCTCGGGACTAGCGGGAGGATGGGAGACCCAGTACTTC
CASSSGLAGGWETQYF